Below, 10 T cell receptor beta chains from the same sample are listed, as sequenced in a study of OX40 agonist ivuxolimab in advanced cancers. Profiling relied on immunoSEQ multiplex PCR, and the TCRdb table lists in-frame clones only, not all of them. The table lists over 35,000 clones, over 75% of them singletons, with roughly 4.5% in the top ten. The specimen comprised CD4+ or CD8+ T cells sorted from blood, sampled in a trial of the OX40 agonist ivuxolimab. Receptor source: an adult with an advanced solid tumor such as melanoma, head and neck, liver or kidney cancer.

The chain recombines TRBV5-1 with TRBJ1-5; 9 positions agree with TRBD1. J lost 4 bases, V lost 5 bases, and 7 bases had no gene match. Germline-derived CDR1 and CDR2 are SGHRS and YFSETQ. CDR3 length equals 15 residues. In DNA form, the CDR3 reads TGCGCCAGCAGGATGGGGACAGGGAGTAATCAGCCCCAGCATTTT. Translated: CASRMGTGSNQPQHF.

The genes are TRBV7-8 and TRBJ1-3; 9 nucleotides line up with TRBD1. Germline V CDR1 and CDR2: SGHVS, FQNEAQ. The V segment lost 4 bases and the J segment 3 bases; nucleotides outside the gene matches: 1. This CDR3 comprises 14 residues. DNA for the CDR3: TGTGCCAGCAGCTCGGACAGGGGTGGAAACACCATATATTTT. Translating gives CASSSDRGGNTIYF.

The CDR3 spells CASSWTEAGELFF. CDR3 nucleotide sequence: TGTGCCAGCAGCTGGACGGAAGCCGGGGAGCTGTTTTTT. V gene TRBV5-4 combines with J gene TRBJ2-2, with no clear D. V was shortened by 3 bases and J by 6 bases, with 9 bases between the two germline ends. The germline V gene encodes CDR1 SGHNT and CDR2 YYREEE (reference sequence). This CDR3 spans 13 amino acids.

This clone was counted between two and nine times. This rearrangement joins TRBV28 to TRBJ2-5, with 11 bases identical to TRBD2. Losses at the gene ends were 8 bases for V and 2 bases for J; bases not matched to a gene: 16. Germline V gene lookup returns CDR1 MDHEN and CDR2 SYDVKM. This CDR3 region has 18 residues. The CDR3 loop reads CASPPDRLLAGGQETQYF. The CDR3 DNA reads TGTGCCAGCCCTCCCGACCGGCTATTAGCGGGGGGGCAAGAGACCCAGTACTTC. The variable domain in full, completed from reference TRBV28 and TRBJ2-5, reads DVKVTQSSRYLVKRTGEKVFLECVQDMDHENMFWYRQDPGLGLRLIYFSYDVKMKEKGDIPEGYSVSREKKERFSLILESASTNQTSMYLCASPPDRLLAGGQETQYFGPGTRLLVL.

The chain links TRBV4-3 to TRBJ1-2; TRBD1 matches 8 bases. The CDR3 is 15 amino acids. Unmatched junction bases numbered 4, after V lost 0 bases and J lost 4 bases. Germline-derived CDR1 and CDR2 are LGHNA and YSLEER. CDR3 loop: CASSQDGQGLYGYTF. The CDR3 nucleotides are TGCGCCAGCAGCCAAGATGGACAGGGACTCTATGGCTACACCTTC.

This chain links TRBV7-2 with TRBJ1-2; no clear D gene. The CDR3 loop spans 17 amino acids. CDR1 and CDR2 (germline): SGHTA, FQGNSA. V was cut by 1 base and J by 0 bases, with 15 bases left in between. The CDR3 region has the DNA TGTGCCAGCAGCTTAGACCCCGCGGGGATTGCTAACTATGGCTACACCTTC. Encoded protein: CASSLDPAGIANYGYTF.

The DNA of the CDR3 is TGTGCCAGCTTCCCAACCCCAGGACACGACACAGATACGCAGTATTTT. Its protein product is CASFPTPGHDTDTQYF. V and J are TRBV2 and TRBJ2-3, with D maybe TRBD1 (5 bases). Germline values: CDR1 SNHLY, CDR2 FYNNEI. CDR3 length equals 16 residues. Trimming took 8 bases from V and 2 from J, leaving 20 bases between them.

The rearrangement joins TRBV5-6 to TRBJ1-2, with a possible D match to TRBD1 (6 bases). Germline values: CDR1 SGHDT, CDR2 YYEEEE. The CDR3 totals 15 residues. The germline V and J ends were trimmed by 1 base and 6 bases, with 16 bases remaining between them. The CDR3 bases are TGTGCCAGCAGCTTGTGGGGTAACAGGGTCCATGGCTACACCTTC. It is translated as CASSLWGNRVHGYTF.

The chain recombines TRBV5-1 with TRBJ2-7; D is unresolved. The CDR3 sequence is 13 residues long. The V and J ends lost 0 bases and 1 base respectively, with 5 bases between them. Germline loops: CDR1 SGHRS, CDR2 YFSETQ. This chain's CDR3 is CASSLGVSYEQYF. The CDR3 DNA sequence: TGCGCCAGCAGCTTGGGTGTTTCCTACGAGCAGTACTTC.

The V gene is TRBV9, the J gene TRBJ2-1; 8 bases fit TRBD1. Germline CDR1 SGDLS, CDR2 YYNGEE. Trimming cost V 2 bases and J 7 bases; bases outside gene matches: 11. This CDR3 has 16 residues. CDR3 region: CASSVRQGSGENEQFF. The CDR3 DNA reads as TGTGCCAGCAGCGTCCGACAGGGGTCTGGGGAGAATGAGCAGTTCTTC.